What follows are 10 T cell receptor beta chains derived from one specimen sequenced in a study of cytomegalovirus exposure and HLA in healthy donors (dated by TCRdb to 2017 to 2019). The protocol used for the library was the immunoSEQ multiplex PCR assay. For the multiplex PCR, a mixture combining 60 forward primers for TCR Vbeta segments and 13 reverse primers for TCR Jbeta segments was used. Held by TCRdb, this immuneACCESS table contains in-frame sequences only and omits some clones. Under half of the omission traces to an unresolved V gene where checked; the cause of the rest is unknown. The sample table shows about 160,000 clones, and 60% to 85% are seen once. The ten most abundant clones make up 2.5% to 3.5% of the sample. The specimen was PBMCs. Every receptor here comes from a woman between 45 and 65 years old in good health and CMV-seropositive.

The rearrangement uses TRBV7-8 and TRBJ1-1; perhaps TRBD1 as D (5 bases). The V gene's germline CDR1 is SGHVS and CDR2 FQNEAQ. This CDR3 has 15 amino acids. V was cut by 1 base and J by 4 bases, with 13 bases left in between. CDR3 amino acids: CASSLEAGRLTEAFF. The DNA of the CDR3 is TGTGCCAGCAGCTTAGAGGCAGGGAGGCTCACTGAAGCTTTCTTT. Based on the CDR3 plus reference TRBV7-8 and TRBJ1-1, the full variable domain is GAGVSQSPRYKVAKRGQDVALRCDPISGHVSLFWYQQALGQGPEFLTYFQNEAQLDKSGLPSDRFFAERPEGSVSTLKIQRTQQEDSAVYLCASSLEAGRLTEAFFGQGTRLTVV.

The rearrangement uses TRBV7-3 and TRBJ2-1; D call uncertain. The CDR3 length is 13 residues. Germline CDR1 SGHTA, CDR2 FQGTGA. V lost 3 bases and J lost 5, with 8 bases in between. CDR3 DNA sequence: TGTGCCAGCAGCTTCCAGCGTGACAATGAGCAGTTCTTC. As protein: CASSFQRDNEQFF.

This clone was found a few times. The chain uses TRBV5-5 and TRBJ2-7; TRBD2 aligns across 12 bases. The V segment lost 4 bases and the J segment 3 bases; nucleotides outside the gene matches: 2. CDR1 and CDR2 (germline): SGHKS, YYEKEE (reference sequence). The length of the CDR3 is 14 residues. CDR3 sequence: CASSLTSGGYEQYF. DNA of the CDR3: TGTGCCAGCAGCCTGACTAGCGGGGGCTACGAGCAGTACTTC.

The J gene is TRBJ2-5, the V gene TRBV12-5, with no clear D. CDR1 and CDR2 (germline): LGHNT, FRNRAP. Trimming shortened V by 5 bases and J by 3 bases, and 7 bases separated the two germline ends. This CDR3 is built from 12 residues. CDR3 sequence (DNA): TGTGCTAGTGGTCGGGTAAAAGAGACCCAGTACTTC. This translates into CASGRVKETQYF.

The chain uses TRBV4-1 and TRBJ1-4, with unresolved D. Looked up from germline, CDR1 is MGHRA and CDR2 is YSYEKL. V lost 1 base and J 7 bases, leaving 13 bases between the germline ends. The CDR3 sequence is 15 residues long. CDR3 loop: CASSQAGRPGEKLFF. The CDR3 DNA reads TGCGCCAGCAGCCAAGCCGGCCGGCCGGGTGAAAAACTGTTTTTT.

This chain links TRBV6-1 with TRBJ1-4; 8 bases are shared with TRBD1. The CDR3 sequence is 14 residues long. Trimming removed 8 bases from V and 7 bases from J; junction bases left unmatched: 9. From germline, CDR1 is MNHNS and CDR2 SASEGT. In DNA form, the CDR3 reads TGTGCCAGCGGTACAGGGGGTTTAAGTGAAAAACTGTTTTTT. Residues: CASGTGGLSEKLFF.

V is TRBV19 and J is TRBJ1-4; TRBD1 might be the D (5 bases). There are 14 residues in the CDR3. Between the trimmed V and J ends, which lost 11 bases and 1 base, there was a span of 14 bases. Germline V gene sequence: CDR1 LNHDA, CDR2 SQIVND (reference sequence). The CDR3 DNA is TGTGCCTGCAACCAGGACATAACTAATGAAAAACTGTTTTTT. Translation: CACNQDITNEKLFF.

This chain connects TRBV14 to TRBJ1-3; D is ambiguous. Germline CDR1 SGHDN, CDR2 FVKESK. The CDR3 sequence is 13 residues long. V shed 6 bases and J shed 6 bases, with 12 bases lying between them. The CDR3 DNA is TGTGCCAGCAGACCAAGTCCGGTAAACACCATATATTTT. It translates to CASRPSPVNTIYF.

V usage is TRBV7-9 and J usage is TRBJ2-3, with 10 bases matching TRBD2. The CDR3 runs 17 residues. The junction had 14 bases not matched to a gene; V was cut back by 5 bases and J by 6 bases. Germline V CDR1 and CDR2: SEHNR, FQNEAQ (reference sequence). The CDR3 region is CASSTGRASGGEDTQYF. The CDR3 bases are TGTGCCAGCAGCACCGGCAGGGCTAGCGGGGGAGAGGATACGCAGTATTTT.

The chain recombines TRBV7-2 with TRBJ2-1, with a weak D call TRBD2 (6 bases). The CDR3 runs to 16 residues. CDR1 SGHTA and CDR2 FQGNSA come from the germline V gene. Trimming stripped 5 bases from V and 1 base from J, with 15 bases between. CDR3: CASSPMAGISYNEQFF. In DNA form, the CDR3 reads TGTGCCAGCAGCCCAATGGCGGGGATATCCTACAATGAGCAGTTCTTC.